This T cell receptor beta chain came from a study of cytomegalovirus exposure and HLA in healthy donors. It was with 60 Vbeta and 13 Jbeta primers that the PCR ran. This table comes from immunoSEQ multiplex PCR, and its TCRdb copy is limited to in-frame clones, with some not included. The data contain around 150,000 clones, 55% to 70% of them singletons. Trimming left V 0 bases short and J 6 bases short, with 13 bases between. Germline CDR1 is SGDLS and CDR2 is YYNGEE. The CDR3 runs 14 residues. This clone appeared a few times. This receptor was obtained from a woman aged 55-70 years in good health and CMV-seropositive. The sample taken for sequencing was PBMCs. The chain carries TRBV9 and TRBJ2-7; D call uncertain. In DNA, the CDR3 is TGTGCCAGCAGCGTAGAACAGATTAGAGCCGAGCAGTACTTC. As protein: CASSVEQIRAEQYF.